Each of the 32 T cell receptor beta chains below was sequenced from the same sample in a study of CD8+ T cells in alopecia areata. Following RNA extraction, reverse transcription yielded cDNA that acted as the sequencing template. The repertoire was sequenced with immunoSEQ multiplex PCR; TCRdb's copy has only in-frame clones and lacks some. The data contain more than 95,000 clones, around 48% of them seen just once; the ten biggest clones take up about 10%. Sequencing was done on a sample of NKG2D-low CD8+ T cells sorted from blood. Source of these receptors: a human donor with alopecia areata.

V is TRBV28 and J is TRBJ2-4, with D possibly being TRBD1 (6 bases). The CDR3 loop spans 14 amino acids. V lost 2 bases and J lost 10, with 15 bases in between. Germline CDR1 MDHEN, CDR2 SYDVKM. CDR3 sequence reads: CASSLLQGVRIQYF. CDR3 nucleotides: TGTGCCAGCAGTTTACTACAGGGAGTTCGGATTCAGTACTTC.

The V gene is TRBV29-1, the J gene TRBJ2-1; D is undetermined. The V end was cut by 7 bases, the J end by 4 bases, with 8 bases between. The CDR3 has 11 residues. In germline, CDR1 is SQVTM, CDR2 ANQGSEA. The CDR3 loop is CSAYSYNEQFF. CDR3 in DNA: TGCAGCGCGTACTCATACAATGAGCAGTTCTTC.

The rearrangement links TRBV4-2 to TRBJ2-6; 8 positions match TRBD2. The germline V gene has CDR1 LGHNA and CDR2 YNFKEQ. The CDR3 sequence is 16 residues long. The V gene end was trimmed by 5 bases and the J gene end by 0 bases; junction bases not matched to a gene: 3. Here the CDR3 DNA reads TGTGCCAGCAGCGAGCGGGGGACCTCTGGGGCCAACGTCCTGACTTTC. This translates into CASSERGTSGANVLTF.

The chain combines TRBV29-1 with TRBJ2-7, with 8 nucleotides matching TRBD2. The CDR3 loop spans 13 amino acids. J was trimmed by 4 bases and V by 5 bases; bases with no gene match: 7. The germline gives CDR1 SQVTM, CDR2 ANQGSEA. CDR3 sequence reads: CSVPAGESYEQYF. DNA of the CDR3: TGCAGCGTTCCAGCGGGAGAATCTTACGAGCAGTACTTC.

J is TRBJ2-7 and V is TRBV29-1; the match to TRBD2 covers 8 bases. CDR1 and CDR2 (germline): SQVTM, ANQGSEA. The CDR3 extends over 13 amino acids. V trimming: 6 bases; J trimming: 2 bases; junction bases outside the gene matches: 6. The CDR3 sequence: CSVPGTRPYEQYF. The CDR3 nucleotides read TGCAGCGTGCCCGGGACTAGACCCTACGAGCAGTACTTC.

The CDR3 loop reads CAWYPGAGRYGYTF. In nucleotides, the CDR3 is TGTGCCTGGTATCCCGGGGCCGGGCGATATGGCTACACCTTC. The J gene is TRBJ1-2, the V gene TRBV30; possible D gene TRBD1, 5 bases. The CDR3 totals 14 residues. V was cut by 5 bases and J by 5 bases, with 18 bases left in between. CDR1 GTSNPN and CDR2 SVGIG come from the germline V gene (reference sequence).

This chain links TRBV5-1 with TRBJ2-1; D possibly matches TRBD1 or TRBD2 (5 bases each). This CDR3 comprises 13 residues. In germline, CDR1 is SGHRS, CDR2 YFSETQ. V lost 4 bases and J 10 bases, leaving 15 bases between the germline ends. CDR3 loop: CASSPLGDPEQFF. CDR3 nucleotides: TGCGCCAGCAGCCCCTTAGGGGACCCCGAGCAGTTCTTC.

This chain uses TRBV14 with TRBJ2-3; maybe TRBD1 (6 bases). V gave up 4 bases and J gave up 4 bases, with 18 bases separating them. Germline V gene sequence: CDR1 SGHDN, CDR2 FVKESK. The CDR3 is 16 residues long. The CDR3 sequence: CASSPQGPPLPDTQYF. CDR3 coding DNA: TGTGCCAGCAGCCCGCAGGGGCCCCCGCTCCCAGATACGCAGTATTTT.

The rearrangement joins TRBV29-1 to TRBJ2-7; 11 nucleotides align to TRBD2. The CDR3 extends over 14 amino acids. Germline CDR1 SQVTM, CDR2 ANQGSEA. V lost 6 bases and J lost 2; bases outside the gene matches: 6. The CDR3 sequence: CSVELAGDPYEQYF. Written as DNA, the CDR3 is TGCAGCGTGGAACTAGCGGGGGACCCCTACGAGCAGTACTTC.

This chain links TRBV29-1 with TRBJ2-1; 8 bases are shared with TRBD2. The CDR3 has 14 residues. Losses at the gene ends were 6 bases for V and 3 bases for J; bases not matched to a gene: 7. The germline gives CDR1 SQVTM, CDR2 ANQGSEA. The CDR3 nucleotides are TGCAGCGTGGCAGGACTAGCAGACTACAATGAGCAGTTCTTC. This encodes CSVAGLADYNEQFF.

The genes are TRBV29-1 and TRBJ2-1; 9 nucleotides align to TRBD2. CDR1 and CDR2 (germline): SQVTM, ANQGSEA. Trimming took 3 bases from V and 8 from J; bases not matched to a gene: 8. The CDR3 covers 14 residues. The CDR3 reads CSVEGREGLDEQFF. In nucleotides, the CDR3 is TGCAGCGTTGAGGGGCGGGAGGGCCTGGATGAGCAGTTCTTC.

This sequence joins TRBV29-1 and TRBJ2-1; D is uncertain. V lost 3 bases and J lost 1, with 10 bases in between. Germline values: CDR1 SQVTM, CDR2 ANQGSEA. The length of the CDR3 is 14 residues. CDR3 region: CSVDVVASYNEQFF. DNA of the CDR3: TGCAGCGTTGATGTAGTGGCGTCCTACAATGAGCAGTTCTTC.

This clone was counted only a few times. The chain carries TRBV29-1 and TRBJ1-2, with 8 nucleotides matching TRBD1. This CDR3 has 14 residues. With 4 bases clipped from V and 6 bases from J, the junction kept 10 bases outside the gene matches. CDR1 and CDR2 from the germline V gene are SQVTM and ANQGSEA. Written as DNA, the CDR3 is TGCAGCGTTGCCCGGCAGGCCAGGGGGCATGGCTACACCTTC. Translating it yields CSVARQARGHGYTF.

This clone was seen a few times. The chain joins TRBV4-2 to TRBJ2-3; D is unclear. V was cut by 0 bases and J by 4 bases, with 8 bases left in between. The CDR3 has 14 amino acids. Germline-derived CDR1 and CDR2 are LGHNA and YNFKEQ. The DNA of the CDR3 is TGTGCCAGCAGCCAAGAAATGGCGGCAGATACGCAGTATTTT. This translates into CASSQEMAADTQYF.

The CDR3, as DNA: TGTGCCAGCAGCGTATCAGCGGGGCCTTCCTACGAGCAGTACTTC. This encodes CASSVSAGPSYEQYF. This sequence joins TRBV9 and TRBJ2-7; 7 bases align to TRBD2. This CDR3 region has 15 residues. Per germline, CDR1 SGDLS and CDR2 YYNGEE. J lost 1 base, V lost 1 base, and 5 bases had no gene match.

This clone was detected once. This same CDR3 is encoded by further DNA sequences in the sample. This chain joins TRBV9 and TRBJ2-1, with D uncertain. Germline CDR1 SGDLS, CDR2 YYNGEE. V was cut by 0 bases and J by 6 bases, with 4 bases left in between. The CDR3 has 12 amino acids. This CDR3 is CASSVAGNEQFF. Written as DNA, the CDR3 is TGTGCCAGCAGCGTAGCTGGCAATGAGCAGTTCTTC.

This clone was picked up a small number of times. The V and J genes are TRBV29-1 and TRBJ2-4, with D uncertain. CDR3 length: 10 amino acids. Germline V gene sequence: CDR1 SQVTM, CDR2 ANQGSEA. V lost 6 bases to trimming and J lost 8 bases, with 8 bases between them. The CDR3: CSVVSHIQYF. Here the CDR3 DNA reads TGCAGCGTAGTGTCCCACATTCAGTACTTC.

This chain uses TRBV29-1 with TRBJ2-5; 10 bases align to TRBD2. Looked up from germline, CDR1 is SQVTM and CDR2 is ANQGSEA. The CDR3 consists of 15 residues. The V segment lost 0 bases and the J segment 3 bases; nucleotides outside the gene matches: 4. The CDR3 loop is CSVEDPLAGEETQYF. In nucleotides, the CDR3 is TGCAGCGTTGAAGATCCCCTAGCGGGGGAAGAGACCCAGTACTTC.

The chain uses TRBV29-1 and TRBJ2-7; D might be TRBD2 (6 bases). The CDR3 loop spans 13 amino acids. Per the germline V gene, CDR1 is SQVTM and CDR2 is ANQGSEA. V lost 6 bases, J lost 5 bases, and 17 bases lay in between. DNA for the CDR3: TGCAGCGTCCTGCCAACCGGGAGAAACGAGCAGTACTTC. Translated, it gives CSVLPTGRNEQYF.

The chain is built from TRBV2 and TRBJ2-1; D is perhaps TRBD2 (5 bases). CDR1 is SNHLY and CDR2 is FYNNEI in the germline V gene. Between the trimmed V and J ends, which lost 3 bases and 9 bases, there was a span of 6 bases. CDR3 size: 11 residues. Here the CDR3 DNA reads TGTGCCAGCAGTGAGAGGGTTGAGCAGTTCTTC. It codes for CASSERVEQFF.

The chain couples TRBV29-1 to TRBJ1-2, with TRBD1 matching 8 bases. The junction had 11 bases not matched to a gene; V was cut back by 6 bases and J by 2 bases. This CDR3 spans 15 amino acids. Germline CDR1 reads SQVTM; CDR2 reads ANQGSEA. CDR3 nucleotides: TGCAGCGTAGAGACCACAGGGGGAAGGAACTATGGCTACACCTTC. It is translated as CSVETTGGRNYGYTF.

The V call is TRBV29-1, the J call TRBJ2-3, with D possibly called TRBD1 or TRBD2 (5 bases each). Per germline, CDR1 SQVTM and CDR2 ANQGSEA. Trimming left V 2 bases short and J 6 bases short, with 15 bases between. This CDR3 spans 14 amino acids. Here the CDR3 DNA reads TGCAGCGTTGAAATCCTGGGAGAGGGGGATACGCAGTATTTT. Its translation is CSVEILGEGDTQYF.

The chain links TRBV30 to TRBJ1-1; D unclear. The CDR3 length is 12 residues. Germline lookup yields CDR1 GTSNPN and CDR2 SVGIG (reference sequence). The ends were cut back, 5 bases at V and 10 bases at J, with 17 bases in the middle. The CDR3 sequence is CAWREEPMSAFF. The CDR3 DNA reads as TGTGCCTGGCGGGAGGAGCCCATGTCAGCTTTCTTT.

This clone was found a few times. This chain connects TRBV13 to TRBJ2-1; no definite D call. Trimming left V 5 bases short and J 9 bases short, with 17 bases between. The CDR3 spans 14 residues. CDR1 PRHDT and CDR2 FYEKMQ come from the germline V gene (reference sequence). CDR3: CASSQPGRTAEQFF. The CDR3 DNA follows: TGTGCCAGCAGCCAACCAGGACGGACGGCTGAGCAGTTCTTC.

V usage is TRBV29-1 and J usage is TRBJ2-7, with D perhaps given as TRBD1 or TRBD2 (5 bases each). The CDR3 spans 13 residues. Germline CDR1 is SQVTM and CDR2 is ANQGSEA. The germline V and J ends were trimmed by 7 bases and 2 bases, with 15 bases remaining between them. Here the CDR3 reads CSALRDGTYEQYF. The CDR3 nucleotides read TGCAGCGCCCTCCGGGACGGTACCTACGAGCAGTACTTC.

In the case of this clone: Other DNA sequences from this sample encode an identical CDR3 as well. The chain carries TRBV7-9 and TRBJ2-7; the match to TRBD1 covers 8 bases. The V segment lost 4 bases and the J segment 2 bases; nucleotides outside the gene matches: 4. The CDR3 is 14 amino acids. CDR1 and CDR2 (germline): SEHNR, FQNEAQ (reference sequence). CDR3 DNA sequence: TGTGCCAGCAGCTCGGACAGGGAACCCTACGAGCAGTACTTC. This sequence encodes CASSSDREPYEQYF. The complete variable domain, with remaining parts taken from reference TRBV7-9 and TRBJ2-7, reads DTGVSQNPRHKITKRGQNVTFRCDPISEHNRLYWYRQTLGQGPEFLTYFQNEAQLEKSRLLSDRFSAERPKGSFSTLEIQRTEQGDSAMYLCASSSDREPYEQYFGPGTRLTVT.

As DNA, the CDR3 is TGTGCCAGCAGTCCTCCGGGACACCCCTATGGCTACACCTTC. It codes for CASSPPGHPYGYTF. J is TRBJ1-2 and V is TRBV7-9, with D tentatively TRBD1 (6 bases). The V end lost 6 bases, the J end lost 4 bases, and 15 bases lay between the germline ends. Germline V gene sequence: CDR1 SEHNR, CDR2 FQNEAQ (reference sequence). This CDR3 is built from 14 residues.

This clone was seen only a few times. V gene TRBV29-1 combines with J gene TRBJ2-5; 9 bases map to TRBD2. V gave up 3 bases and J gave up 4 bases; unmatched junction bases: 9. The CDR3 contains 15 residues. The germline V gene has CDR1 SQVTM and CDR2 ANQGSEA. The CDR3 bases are TGCAGCGTTGATGGGCTAGCGGGAACGGCAGAGACCCAGTACTTC. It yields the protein CSVDGLAGTAETQYF.

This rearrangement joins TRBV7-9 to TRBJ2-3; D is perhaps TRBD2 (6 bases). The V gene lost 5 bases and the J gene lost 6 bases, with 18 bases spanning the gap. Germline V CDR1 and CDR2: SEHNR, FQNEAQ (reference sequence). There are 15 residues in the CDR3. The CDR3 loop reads CASSRIAAVTDTQYF. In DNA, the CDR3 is TGTGCCAGCAGCCGGATAGCGGCCGTGACGGATACGCAGTATTTT.

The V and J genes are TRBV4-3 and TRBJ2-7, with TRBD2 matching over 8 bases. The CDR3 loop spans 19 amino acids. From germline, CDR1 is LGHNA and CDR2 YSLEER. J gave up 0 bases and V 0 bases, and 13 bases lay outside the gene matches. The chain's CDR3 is CASSQEPYGAGVFSYEQYF. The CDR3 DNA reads TGCGCCAGCAGCCAAGAGCCCTACGGAGCGGGAGTATTCTCCTACGAGCAGTACTTC.

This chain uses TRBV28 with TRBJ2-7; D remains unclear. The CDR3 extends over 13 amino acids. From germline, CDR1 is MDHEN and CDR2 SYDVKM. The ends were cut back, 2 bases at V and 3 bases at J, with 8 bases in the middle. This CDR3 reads CASSLSESYEQYF. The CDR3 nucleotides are TGTGCCAGCAGTTTAAGCGAGAGCTACGAGCAGTACTTC.

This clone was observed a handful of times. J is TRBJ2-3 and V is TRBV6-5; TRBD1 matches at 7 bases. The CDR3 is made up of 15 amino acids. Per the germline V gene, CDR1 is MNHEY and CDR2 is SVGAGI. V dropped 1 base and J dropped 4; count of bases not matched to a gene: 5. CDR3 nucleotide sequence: TGTGCCAGCAGTTACTTCGGACAGGAGGCAGATACGCAGTATTTT. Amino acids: CASSYFGQEADTQYF.